This T cell receptor beta chain was captured by sequencing in a study of T cells in Graves' hyperthyroidism and ophthalmopathy. A few counts support this clonotype. Diagnostic assessment was based on clinical symptoms, serum thyroxine and TRAb, thyroid ultrasound and orbital computed tomography. RNA transcripts served as the template for amplifying TCR beta CDR3 regions. TCR CDR3 regions were first amplified by RT-PCR with HTBI primers. TCRdb re-derived calls from the multiplex PCR reads in MiXCR, one entry per CDR3 protein. The sample shows hundreds of thousands of distinct CDR3 sequences, 45% of them seen only once. The length of the CDR3 is 13 residues. The V gene lost 7 bases and the J gene lost 3 bases, with 12 bases spanning the gap. Germline V gene data show CDR1 as SNHLY and CDR2 as FYNNEI.

The sample consisted of peripheral blood or thyroid tissue (not recorded which). The chain recombines TRBV2 with TRBJ2-5; a weak D match, TRBD2 (5 bases). This sequence originates from an adult man with Graves' disease, either hyperthyroidism or ophthalmopathy (not recorded which). CDR3 residues: CASKLEVKETQYF. The CDR3 DNA reads as TGTGCCAGCAAACTAGAAGTCAAAGAGACCCAGTACTTC.